Included here is one T cell receptor beta chain sequence, with context. Its antigen is currently not known. Per-base quality was not reported, and no clone a single base away is much larger than it. This sample stems from a study of vaccination and CD4 T cells after COVID-19 (dated by TCRdb to between 2021 and 2024). As for the study more broadly: Convalescent patients had a positive SARS-CoV-2 result on nasal swab PCR, and of these patients, fewer than ten had mild disease and one had severe disease. Six males and four females were included in the convalescent cohort, with two Hispanic individuals, seven Caucasians, two Asians and one multiracial person represented. Post-COVID blood samples from convalescent patients were collected a median of about 110 days after diagnosis, with a range of about 35 to 180 days. Culture stimuli were overlapping spike peptide pools from SARS-CoV-2 and from the common cold coronaviruses HCoV-NL63, HCoV-OC43 and HCoV-229E. Two doses of either the Pfizer-BioNTech BNT162b2 vaccine (n=8) or the Moderna mRNA-1273 vaccine (n=2) were administered to participants. Control cultures used a CEFX viral epitope pool as positive control, an HIV-1 Nef peptide pool as negative control, or no peptide. The time from the second vaccine dose to post-vaccine blood sampling had a median of roughly 77 days and ranged from about 14 to 250 days. In around 9 COVID-19 convalescent patients and a few infection-naive healthy vaccine recipients, researchers compared the spike-specific CD4+ TCR repertoire from before mRNA vaccination with the repertoire from after.

Sample treatment or condition, as interpreted from the label and publication: roughly 11-day PBMC culture with coronavirus spike peptide pools or control peptides (ViraFEST assay). To expand antigen-specific T cells with peptide pools and then pick out the expanded clonotypes through TCR sequencing, the study relied on the ViraFEST assay. Positive SARS-CoV-2 PCR tests in the convalescent patients dated from March to December 2020, before Alpha, Beta and Delta variants emerged in the United States. Each well held fewer than 2.5 million PBMCs cultured with 10 ug/ml peptide pools in IMDM containing 5% human AB serum and 9.5 to 10 IU/ml IL-2. On days 3 and 7, half of the culture medium was replaced with fresh IL-2-containing medium. After nine to eleven days of culture, CD4+ T cells were isolated by negative selection with the EasySep CD4+ T cell isolation kit. Ficoll-Paque Plus gradient centrifugation was used to isolate PBMCs from whole blood, and the isolated PBMCs were then either used fresh or cryopreserved at -140C. Triplicate wells were generally used for each culture condition.

V loses 0 bases of germline sequence and J loses 0 bases, and the interval between the two ends is 7 bases. The germline V gene gives CDR1 as SGHRS and CDR2 as YFSETQ. The CDR3 has 15 amino acids, counting the end cysteine and phenylalanine. The retained sequence is limited to the CDR3, 45 bases, with the frame set at the first base. The paper's findings and limits, for the study overall: Nearly all vaccine-specific clones in convalescent patients (304 of 307) were mono-reactive for SARS-CoV-2 spike rather than cross-reactive with common cold coronaviruses. In convalescent patients, a median around 86% of post-vaccine SARS-CoV-2-reactive clones were detected only after vaccination, and vaccine-specific priming was suggested by this finding. The median number of SARS-CoV-2-reactive clonotypes rose from 20 to 25 after infection to about 40 after vaccination, but the change was not significant. The number of convalescent patients in the study was relatively small, and the study did not examine early timepoints following natural infection.

Library construction relied on PCR. DNA from cultured CD4+ T cells underwent TCR sequencing with the Oncomine TCR Beta short-read assay at the Johns Hopkins FTIC core. The QIAamp micro DNA kit was used to extract genomic DNA from the cultured CD4+ T cells. Oncomine TCR Beta libraries from cultured CD4+ T cells were pooled using unique dual indexes and sequenced on an Illumina iSeq 100. The paper's processing steps were these. Non-productive sequences were removed, and CDR3s that did not start with C, did not end with F or W, or were shorter than 7 amino acids were discarded. Antigen-specific clonotypes were identified with the MANAFEST web application by comparing peptide-stimulated wells with reference and other culture wells. An FDR below 0.05, an odds ratio above 5, and a productive frequency above 0.1% in at least two of three replicate wells were required for clones to be considered positive. Clonotypes that were significantly expanded in both SARS-CoV-2 spike wells and at least one common cold coronavirus spike condition were defined as cross-reactive. Using R version 3.6.1, CDR3 homology was evaluated through Levenshtein distances (stringdist) along with unrooted phylogenetic trees (ape). In-frame beta chains were kept once TCRdb had trimmed the public reads at Q25 with fastp and called clones with MiXCR. Here each entry gathers all rows of one CDR3 protein and keeps the most common genes and DNA. Clone size and V and J calls follow TCRdb, not the original study. This sample lists around 18,000 distinct CDR3 sequences; 38% were detected once. The ten largest clones represent under 15% of the sample.

Input material: CD4+ T cells from blood, cultured in vitro. This TCR was recovered from a human donor who had recovered from COVID-19. The rearranged chain carries TRBV5-1 and TRBJ1-5, with no confident D gene call. This receptor carries the CDR3 CASSLAGDSNQPQHF. The sequenced DNA: TGCGCCAGCAGCTTGGCTGGCGATAGCAATCAGCCCCAGCATTTT.